This T cell receptor beta chain was obtained from a study of T-cell memory formation after mild COVID-19. Trimming removed 4 bases at V and 3 bases at J, with 19 bases between. Germline values: CDR1 SNHLY, CDR2 FYNNEI. The length of the CDR3 is 16 residues. There are a few counts of this clonotype. Constant-segment primers were used for 5'RACE, and the resulting TCR alpha and TCR beta cDNA libraries carried sample barcodes and UMIs. MiXCR, applied by TCRdb to the 5' RACE reads, yields one record per CDR3 protein. The table lists around 190,000 distinct CDR3 sequences, approximately 18% of them singletons.

The sequenced sample consisted of PBMCs or a T cell subset sorted from them (not recorded which). This chain joins TRBV2 and TRBJ2-7; D remains ambiguous. This sequence originates from a young man who had mild COVID-19 (a few samples of this study predate the infection). Cell type and time point are not known. CDR3 in DNA: TGTGCCAGCAGTGTAGGGCCAGGCGAGGTGGTCTACGAGCAGTACGTC. Amino acid sequence: CASSVGPGEVVYEQYV.